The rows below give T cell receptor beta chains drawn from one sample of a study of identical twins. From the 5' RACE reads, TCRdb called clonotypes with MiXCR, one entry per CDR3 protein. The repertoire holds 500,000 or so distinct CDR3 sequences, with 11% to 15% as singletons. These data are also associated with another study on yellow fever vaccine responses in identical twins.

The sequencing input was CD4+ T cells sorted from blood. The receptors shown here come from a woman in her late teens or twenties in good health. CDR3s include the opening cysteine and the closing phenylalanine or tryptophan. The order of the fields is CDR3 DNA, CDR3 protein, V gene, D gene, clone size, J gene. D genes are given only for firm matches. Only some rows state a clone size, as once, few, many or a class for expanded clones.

TGTGCCAGCAGTCGGGGTTCGACATATAACACTGAAGCTTTCTTT CASSRGSTYNTEAFF TRBV6-1 . . TRBJ1-1
TGTGCCAGCAGTTTATATGGGACAGATAACTCTGGGGCCAACGTCCTGACTTTC CASSLYGTDNSGANVLTF TRBV27 TRBD1 . TRBJ2-6
TGTGCCAGCAGTGAAGCGCTGACAGGTCCCCAGCCCCAGCATTTT CASSEALTGPQPQHF TRBV2 . few TRBJ1-5
TGCGCCAGCAGCGCAACAGGGGATAATCCCGGGGAGCTGTTTTTT CASSATGDNPGELFF TRBV5-1 TRBD1 . TRBJ2-2
TGCAGTGCTGGAAGAAGTTACGAGCAGTACTTC CSAGRSYEQYF TRBV20-1 . . TRBJ2-7
TGTGCCAGCACCCAACTGGGACAGGGGACAGATACGCAGTATTTT CASTQLGQGTDTQYF TRBV27 TRBD1 few TRBJ2-3
TGCGCCAGCAGCCTCCCCGGGATTTCTCGAAATGAGCAGTTCTTC CASSLPGISRNEQFF TRBV4-1 . few TRBJ2-1
TGTGCCAGCAGCTTAGTAACTAATCCAGATACGCAGTATTTT CASSLVTNPDTQYF TRBV7-6 . few TRBJ2-3
TGCAGTGCTTGGGCACCTAACTCTGGGGCCAACGTCCTGACTTTC CSAWAPNSGANVLTF TRBV20-1 . . TRBJ2-6
TGCGCCAGCAGAGTTGTGACAGGGAGGACAGAGACCGAGTACTTC CASRVVTGRTETEYF TRBV4-1 . . TRBJ2-5
TGCGCCAGCAGATCTGAAAAACTGCGGCTAGCGGGAGAAGGTACGCAGTATTTT CASRSEKLRLAGEGTQYF TRBV5-1 TRBD2 few TRBJ2-3
TGCGCCAGCAGCCAGGGCCCGGGACTCCTCCGGAACATTCAGTACTTC CASSQGPGLLRNIQYF TRBV4-3 . . TRBJ2-4
TGTGCCAGCAGCCAAGAGGGACTAGCGGGAGTTGGGCAGTACTTC CASSQEGLAGVGQYF TRBV3-1 TRBD2 few TRBJ2-7
TGTGCCAGCAGCTTCAGCGGAGCCGCTAGAGATACGCAGTATTTT CASSFSGAARDTQYF TRBV7-3 . . TRBJ2-3
TGTGCCAGCAGGCTCGGACAGGGGAATGAGCAGTTCTTC CASRLGQGNEQFF TRBV5-5 TRBD1 many TRBJ2-1
TGTGCCAGCAGCCCCAGAGCCGGGAACGGGGAGCTGTTTTTT CASSPRAGNGELFF TRBV3-1 . few TRBJ2-2
TGTGCCAGCAGCTCCCGGGGGCGCATGGACGAGCAGTACTTC CASSSRGRMDEQYF TRBV5-5 . . TRBJ2-7
TGTGCCAGTAGTATAGTGGACGGAACCGGGGAGCTGTTTTTT CASSIVDGTGELFF TRBV19 . . TRBJ2-2
TGTGCCAGCAGCCAGGGGGACAGGGGGAAGTCCCAGTACTTC CASSQGDRGKSQYF TRBV3-1 TRBD1 . TRBJ2-5
TGCAGCGTTGAACGGGGAGGTTGGGGCTACACCTTC CSVERGGWGYTF TRBV29-1 . few TRBJ1-2
TGTGCCATCAGTGAGTCTAGGGGGATAGAAAACGAGCAGTACTTC CAISESRGIENEQYF TRBV10-3 . few TRBJ2-7
TGTGCCAGCAGAGACAGGGTGTACAATGAGCAGTTCTTC CASRDRVYNEQFF TRBV28 TRBD1 few TRBJ2-1
TGCGCCAGCATCCTAATTTGGGGGCTAGTTGGGGCAGATACGCAGTATTTT CASILIWGLVGADTQYF TRBV10-2 . . TRBJ2-3
TGCGCCAGCAGCTTGGGTGTGGCTAGCGGGGTTCATAGAGATGAGCAGTTCTTC CASSLGVASGVHRDEQFF TRBV5-1 TRBD2 . TRBJ2-1
TGTGCCAGCAGCCCTGGACGGCGCCAAGAGACCCAGTACTTC CASSPGRRQETQYF TRBV7-2 . few TRBJ2-5
TGTGCCATCAGTCAGTCTCCCAGGGATCAGCCCCAGCATTTT CAISQSPRDQPQHF TRBV10-3 . few TRBJ1-5
TGTGCCAGCAGTTACTTAAACACCGGGGAGCTGTTTTTT CASSYLNTGELFF TRBV6-6 . . TRBJ2-2
TGCGCCAGCAGCCAAGAAGACACTCCAAGCACAGATACGCAGTATTTT CASSQEDTPSTDTQYF TRBV4-3 . few TRBJ2-3
TGTGCCAGCAGCTTCACAGGTTCCGTCTTACAAGAGACCCAGTACTTC CASSFTGSVLQETQYF TRBV5-5 . few TRBJ2-5
TGTGCCAGCTCAGGAGGGGCGGGGGGGTCCACAGATACGCAGTATTTT CASSGGAGGSTDTQYF TRBV6-1 TRBD2 . TRBJ2-3
TGTGCCAGCTCACCTGTCAGGTCAGATACGCAGTATTTT CASSPVRSDTQYF TRBV18 . . TRBJ2-3
TGTGCCAGCTCACCACCTATCCGGGACAGCAAAGAGACCCAGTACTTC CASSPPIRDSKETQYF TRBV18 TRBD1 few TRBJ2-5
TGCGCCAGCAGCTTACCGGGACTAGCGGACAATGAGCAGTTCTTC CASSLPGLADNEQFF TRBV5-1 TRBD2 . TRBJ2-1
TGTGCCAGCAGCTTGTCCGTGGGGGGGAATGAGCAGTTCTTC CASSLSVGGNEQFF TRBV7-2 TRBD2 many TRBJ2-1
TGCGCCAGCAGCCAAGATCCCCTAGCGGGAGTAACTCCCTACGAGCAGTACTTC CASSQDPLAGVTPYEQYF TRBV4-3 TRBD2 few TRBJ2-7
TGTGCCAGCAGCCGTAACCTAGGGGAGACCCAGTACTTC CASSRNLGETQYF TRBV27 . . TRBJ2-5
TGTGCCAGCAGTGGGCGGGAGGGCCCTGATGGCACAGATACGCAGTATTTT CASSGREGPDGTDTQYF TRBV25-1 TRBD2 many TRBJ2-3
TGTGCCAGCAGTTGGACTAGCGGGAAAAATGAGCAGTTCTTC CASSWTSGKNEQFF TRBV2 TRBD2 few TRBJ2-1
TGTGCCAGCAGCCGACAACCGGGACTGACGTCGAATGAGCAGTTCTTC CASSRQPGLTSNEQFF TRBV3-1 . . TRBJ2-1
TGCAGTGCTAGAGTGAGACTTAACACCGGGGAGCTGTTTTTT CSARVRLNTGELFF TRBV20-1 . few TRBJ2-2
TGTGCCATCAGTGACCTCACCTCCTACGAGCAGTACTTC CAISDLTSYEQYF TRBV10-3 . . TRBJ2-7
TGCAGCGTGGGGACAGGGGACGTCTATGAAAAACTGTTTTTT CSVGTGDVYEKLFF TRBV29-1 TRBD1 many TRBJ1-4
TGTGCCAGCAGCTTAGACCTCGGGGGGTACGAGCAGTACTTC CASSLDLGGYEQYF TRBV7-8 TRBD2 . TRBJ2-7
TGCGCCAGCAGAAGTTTGTCAACAGATACGCAGTATTTT CASRSLSTDTQYF TRBV5-1 . . TRBJ2-3
TGCGCCAGCAGCATCGGACAGGGAGATAATGAAAAACTGTTTTTT CASSIGQGDNEKLFF TRBV5-1 TRBD1 few TRBJ1-4
TGTGCCAGCAGTGACGACTACACAGATACGCAGTATTTT CASSDDYTDTQYF TRBV2 . . TRBJ2-3